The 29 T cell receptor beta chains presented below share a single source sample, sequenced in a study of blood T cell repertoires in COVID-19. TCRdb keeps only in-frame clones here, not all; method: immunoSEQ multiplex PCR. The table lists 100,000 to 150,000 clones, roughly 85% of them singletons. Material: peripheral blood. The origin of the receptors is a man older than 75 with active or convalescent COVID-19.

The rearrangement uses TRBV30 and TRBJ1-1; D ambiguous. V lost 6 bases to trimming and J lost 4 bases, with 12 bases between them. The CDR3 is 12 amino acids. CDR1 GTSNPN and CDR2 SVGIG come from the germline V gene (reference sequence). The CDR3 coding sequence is TGTGCCTGTTCGCCAGGTAGCACTGAAGCTTTCTTT. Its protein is CACSPGSTEAFF.

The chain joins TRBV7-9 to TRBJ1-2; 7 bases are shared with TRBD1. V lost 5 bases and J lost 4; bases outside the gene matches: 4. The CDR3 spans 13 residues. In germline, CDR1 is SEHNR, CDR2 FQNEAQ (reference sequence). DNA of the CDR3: TGTGCCAGCAGCCCCAGGGACAGCTATGGCTACACCTTC. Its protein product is CASSPRDSYGYTF.

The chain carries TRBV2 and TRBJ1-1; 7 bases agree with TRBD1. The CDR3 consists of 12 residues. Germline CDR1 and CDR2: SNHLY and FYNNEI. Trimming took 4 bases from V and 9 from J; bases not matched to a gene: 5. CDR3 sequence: CASSGGTVQAFF. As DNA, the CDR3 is TGTGCCAGCAGTGGGGGGACAGTGCAAGCTTTCTTT.

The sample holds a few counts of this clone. The CDR3 reads CASIPLRGYGYTF. Written as DNA, the CDR3 is TGTGCCAGTATTCCACTTCGGGGATATGGCTACACCTTC. The rearrangement links TRBV19 to TRBJ1-2; D uncertain. Trimming stripped 7 bases from V and 5 bases from J, with 14 bases between. The CDR3 is made up of 13 amino acids. Germline V gene data show CDR1 as LNHDA and CDR2 as SQIVND (reference sequence).

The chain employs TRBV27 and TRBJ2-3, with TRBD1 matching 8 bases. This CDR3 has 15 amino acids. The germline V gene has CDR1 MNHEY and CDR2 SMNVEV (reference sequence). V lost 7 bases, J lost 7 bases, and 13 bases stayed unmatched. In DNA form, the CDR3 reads TGTGCCAGCACCGCGGGACAGGATGGAAGGAATACGCAGTATTTT. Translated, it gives CASTAGQDGRNTQYF.

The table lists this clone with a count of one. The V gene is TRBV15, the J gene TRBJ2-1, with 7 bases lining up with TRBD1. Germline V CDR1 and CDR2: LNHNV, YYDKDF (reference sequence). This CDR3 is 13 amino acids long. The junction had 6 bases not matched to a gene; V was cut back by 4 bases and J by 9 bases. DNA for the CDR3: TGTGCCACCAGCAAGGACAGGCAGGTTGAGCAGTTCTTC. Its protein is CATSKDRQVEQFF.

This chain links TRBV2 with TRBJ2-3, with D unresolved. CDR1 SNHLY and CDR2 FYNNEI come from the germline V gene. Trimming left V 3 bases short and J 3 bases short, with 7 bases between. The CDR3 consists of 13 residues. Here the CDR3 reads CASSEAETDTQYF. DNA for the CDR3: TGTGCCAGCAGTGAGGCCGAAACAGATACGCAGTATTTT. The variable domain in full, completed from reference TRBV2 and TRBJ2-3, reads EPEVTQTPSHQVTQMGQEVILRCVPISNHLYFYWYRQILGQKVEFLVSFYNNEISEKSEIFDDQFSVERPDGSNFTLKIRSTKLEDSAMYFCASSEAETDTQYFGPGTRLTVL.

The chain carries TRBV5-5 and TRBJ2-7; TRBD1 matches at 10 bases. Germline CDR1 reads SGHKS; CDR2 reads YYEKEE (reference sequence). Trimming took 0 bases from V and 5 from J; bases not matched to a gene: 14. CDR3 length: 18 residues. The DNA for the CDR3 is TGTGCCAGCAGCTTGGTAATCGGCGTGGGACAGGGGAGCCACGAGCAGTACTTC. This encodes CASSLVIGVGQGSHEQYF.

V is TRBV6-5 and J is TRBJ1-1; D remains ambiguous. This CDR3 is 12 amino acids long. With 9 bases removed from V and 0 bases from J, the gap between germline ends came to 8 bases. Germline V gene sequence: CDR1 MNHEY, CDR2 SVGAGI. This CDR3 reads CASGLLNTEAFF. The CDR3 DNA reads TGTGCCAGTGGGCTTTTGAACACTGAAGCTTTCTTT.

The CDR3 DNA reads TGTGCCAGCAGTTGGTCCGAGAGGCCGGAGACCCAGTACTTC. This encodes CASSWSERPETQYF. The chain links TRBV27 to TRBJ2-5; D remains ambiguous. The CDR3 loop spans 14 amino acids. V was cut by 4 bases and J by 5 bases, with 14 bases left in between. The germline V gene has CDR1 MNHEY and CDR2 SMNVEV (reference sequence).

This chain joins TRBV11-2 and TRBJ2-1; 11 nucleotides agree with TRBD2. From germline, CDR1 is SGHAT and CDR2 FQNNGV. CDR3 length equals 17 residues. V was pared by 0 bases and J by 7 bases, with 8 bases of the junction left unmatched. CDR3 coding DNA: TGTGCCAGCAGCTTAGATTTAGCGGGAGGGCCCGAGAATGAGCAGTTCTTC. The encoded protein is CASSLDLAGGPENEQFF.

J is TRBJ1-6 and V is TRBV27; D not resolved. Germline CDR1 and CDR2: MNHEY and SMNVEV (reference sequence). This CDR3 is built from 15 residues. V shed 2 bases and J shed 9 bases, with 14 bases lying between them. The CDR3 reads CASSLSFSRGSPLHF. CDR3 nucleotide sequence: TGTGCCAGCAGTTTAAGCTTCTCGCGGGGTTCACCCCTCCACTTT.

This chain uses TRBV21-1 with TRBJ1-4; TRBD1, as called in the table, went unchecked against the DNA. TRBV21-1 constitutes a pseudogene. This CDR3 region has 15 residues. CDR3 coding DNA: TGTGCCAGCAGCAGGCCTAGGACAGGGGACGAAAAACTGTTTTTT. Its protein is CASSRPRTGDEKLFF.

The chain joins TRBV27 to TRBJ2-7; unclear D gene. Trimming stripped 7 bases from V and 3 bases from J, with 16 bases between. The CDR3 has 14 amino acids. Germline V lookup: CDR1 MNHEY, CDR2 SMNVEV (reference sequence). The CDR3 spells CASNHGGSYYEQYF. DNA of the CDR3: TGTGCCAGCAACCACGGTGGTAGTTACTACGAGCAGTACTTC.

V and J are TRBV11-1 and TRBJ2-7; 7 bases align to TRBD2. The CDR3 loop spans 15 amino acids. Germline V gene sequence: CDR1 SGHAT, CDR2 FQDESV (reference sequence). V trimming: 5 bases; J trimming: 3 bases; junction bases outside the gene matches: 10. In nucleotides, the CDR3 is TGTGCCAGCAGCAATAAAAGGGACTACTTCTACGAGCAGTACTTC. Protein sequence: CASSNKRDYFYEQYF.

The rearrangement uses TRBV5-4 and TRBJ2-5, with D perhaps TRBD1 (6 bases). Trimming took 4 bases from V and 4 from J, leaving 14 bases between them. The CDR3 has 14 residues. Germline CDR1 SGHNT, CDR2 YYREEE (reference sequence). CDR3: CASSPRTVVETQYF. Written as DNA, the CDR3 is TGTGCCAGCAGCCCCAGGACAGTGGTAGAGACCCAGTACTTC.

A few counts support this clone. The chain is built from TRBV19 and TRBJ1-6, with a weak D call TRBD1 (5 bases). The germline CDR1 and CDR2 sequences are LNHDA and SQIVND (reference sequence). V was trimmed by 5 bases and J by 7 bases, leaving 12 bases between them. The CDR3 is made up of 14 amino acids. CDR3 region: CASSYQGINSPLHF. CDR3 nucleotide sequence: TGTGCCAGTAGTTACCAGGGTATCAATTCACCCCTCCACTTT.

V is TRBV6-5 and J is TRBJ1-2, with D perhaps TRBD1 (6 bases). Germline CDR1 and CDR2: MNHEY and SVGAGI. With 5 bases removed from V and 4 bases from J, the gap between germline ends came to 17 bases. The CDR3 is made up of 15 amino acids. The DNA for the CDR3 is TGTGCCAGCAGTAGAGAACAGGGTCTGGGCTATGGCTACACCTTC. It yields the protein CASSREQGLGYGYTF.

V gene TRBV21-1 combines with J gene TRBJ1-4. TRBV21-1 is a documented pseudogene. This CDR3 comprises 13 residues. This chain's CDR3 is CASSKEAVEKLFF. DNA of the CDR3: TGTGCCAGCAGCAAAGAGGCGGTTGAAAAACTGTTTTTT.

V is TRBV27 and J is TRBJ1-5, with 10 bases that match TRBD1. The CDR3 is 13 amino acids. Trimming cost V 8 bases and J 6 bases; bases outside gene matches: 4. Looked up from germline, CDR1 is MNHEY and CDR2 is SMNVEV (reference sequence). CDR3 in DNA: TGTGCCAGCGCCGGGACAGGGGTTCAGCCCCAGCATTTT. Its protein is CASAGTGVQPQHF.

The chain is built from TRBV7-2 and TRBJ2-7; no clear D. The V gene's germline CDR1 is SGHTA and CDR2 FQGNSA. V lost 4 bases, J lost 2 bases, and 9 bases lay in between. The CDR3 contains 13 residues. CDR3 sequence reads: CASSSPTTYEQYF. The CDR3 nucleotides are TGTGCCAGCAGCTCACCAACTACCTACGAGCAGTACTTC.

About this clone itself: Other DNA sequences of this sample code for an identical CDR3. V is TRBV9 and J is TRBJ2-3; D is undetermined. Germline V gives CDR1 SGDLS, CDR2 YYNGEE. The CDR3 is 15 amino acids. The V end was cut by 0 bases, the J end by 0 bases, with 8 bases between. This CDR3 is CASSVGGASTDTQYF. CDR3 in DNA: TGTGCCAGCAGCGTAGGCGGAGCCAGCACAGATACGCAGTATTTT.

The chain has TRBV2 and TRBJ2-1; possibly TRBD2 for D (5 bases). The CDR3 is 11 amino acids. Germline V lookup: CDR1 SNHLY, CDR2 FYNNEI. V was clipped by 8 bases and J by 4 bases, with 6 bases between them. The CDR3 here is CASERYNEQFF. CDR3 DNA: TGTGCCAGCGAGCGGTACAATGAGCAGTTCTTC.

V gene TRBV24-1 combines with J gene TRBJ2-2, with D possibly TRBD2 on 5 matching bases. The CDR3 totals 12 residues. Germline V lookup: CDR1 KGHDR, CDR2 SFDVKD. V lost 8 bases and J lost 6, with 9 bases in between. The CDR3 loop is CATMAGAGELFF. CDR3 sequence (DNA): TGTGCCACCATGGCGGGTGCCGGGGAGCTGTTTTTT.

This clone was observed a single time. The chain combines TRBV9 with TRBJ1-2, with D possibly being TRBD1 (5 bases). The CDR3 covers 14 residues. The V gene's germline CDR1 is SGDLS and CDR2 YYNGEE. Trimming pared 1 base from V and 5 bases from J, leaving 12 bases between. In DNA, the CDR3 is TGTGCCAGCAGCGTAAATTCAGGGCCTTATGGCTACACCTTC. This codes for CASSVNSGPYGYTF.

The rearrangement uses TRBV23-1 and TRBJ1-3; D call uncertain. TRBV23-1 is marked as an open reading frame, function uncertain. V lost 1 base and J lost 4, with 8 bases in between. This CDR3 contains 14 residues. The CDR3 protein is CASSQWYSGNTIYF. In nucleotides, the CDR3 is TGCGCCAGCAGTCAATGGTACAGCGGAAACACCATATATTTT.

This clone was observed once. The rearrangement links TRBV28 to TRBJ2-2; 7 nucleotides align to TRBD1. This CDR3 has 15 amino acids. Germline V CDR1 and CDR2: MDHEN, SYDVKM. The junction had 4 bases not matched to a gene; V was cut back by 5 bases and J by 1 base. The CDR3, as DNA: TGTGCCAGCAGTACATGGACAGGGAACACCGGGGAGCTGTTTTTT. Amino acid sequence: CASSTWTGNTGELFF.

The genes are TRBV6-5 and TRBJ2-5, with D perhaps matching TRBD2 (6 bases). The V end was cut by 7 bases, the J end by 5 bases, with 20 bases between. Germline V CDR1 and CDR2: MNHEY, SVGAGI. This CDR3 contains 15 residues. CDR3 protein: CASTLAGGAGETQYF. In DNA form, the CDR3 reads TGTGCCAGCACCCTAGCTGGAGGGGCGGGGGAGACCCAGTACTTC.

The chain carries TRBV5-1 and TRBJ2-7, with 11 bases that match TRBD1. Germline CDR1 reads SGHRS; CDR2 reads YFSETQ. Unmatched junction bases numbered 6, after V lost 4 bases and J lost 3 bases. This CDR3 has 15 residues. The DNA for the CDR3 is TGCGCCAGCAGCGGTGGGACAGGGGGACGCTACGAGCAGTACTTC. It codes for CASSGGTGGRYEQYF. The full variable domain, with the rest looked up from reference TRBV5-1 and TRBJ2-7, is KAGVTQTPRYLIKTRGQQVTLSCSPISGHRSVSWYQQTPGQGLQFLFEYFSETQRNKGNFPGRFSGRQFSNSRSEMNVSTLELGDSALYLCASSGGTGGRYEQYFGPGTRLTVT.